The entry that follows covers one T cell receptor beta chain sequence. Germline V CDR1 and CDR2: SNHLY, FYNNEI. This CDR3 is built from 16 residues. V lost 0 bases, J lost 0 bases, and 11 bases lay in between. The data belong to a study of OX40 agonist ivuxolimab in advanced cancers. Study summary: Dose-escalation patients had hepatocellular carcinoma, melanoma, renal cell or head and neck cancer. At just under 85% male, the cohort had a mean age of 60 years, ranging from roughly 20 to 90.

This table comes from immunoSEQ multiplex PCR, and its TCRdb copy is limited to in-frame clones, with some not included. The sample records around 64,000 clones, over 70% being singletons. The rearrangement joins TRBV2 to TRBJ1-1; D remains ambiguous. The TCR comes from an adult with an advanced solid tumor such as melanoma, head and neck, liver or kidney cancer. The sequences come from CD4+ or CD8+ T cells sorted from blood, collected in a trial of the OX40 agonist ivuxolimab. This CDR3 reads CASSEARGSMNTEAFF. The CDR3 nucleotides are TGTGCCAGCAGTGAAGCGCGGGGATCTATGAACACTGAAGCTTTCTTT.